These 26 T cell receptor beta chains came from one sample sequenced in a study of blood T cell repertoires in COVID-19. TCRdb keeps only in-frame clones here, not all; method: immunoSEQ multiplex PCR. The repertoire holds about 52,000 clones, about 82% seen once, with under 30% in the top ten. Sequencing was carried out using peripheral blood. These receptors all stem from a woman at least 80 years old with acute or convalescent COVID-19.

The V and J genes are TRBV30 and TRBJ1-6, with a possible D match to TRBD1 (6 bases). CDR3 length: 14 amino acids. Germline values: CDR1 GTSNPN, CDR2 SVGIG (reference sequence). The ends were cut back, 8 bases at V and 7 bases at J, with 18 bases in the middle. CDR3 bases: TGTGCCACAAACAGGGAAGCGAGAAATTCACCCCTCCACTTT. Translation gives CATNREARNSPLHF.

The CDR3 DNA reads as TGTGCCAGCAGCAACATTTTGGGGGGGCGGTGCCCGGGGGCCAAAAACATTCAGTACTTC. Translation gives CASSNILGGRCPGAKNIQYF. This sequence joins TRBV21-1 and TRBJ2-4; TRBD2, the table's D call, was not compared with the DNA. TRBV21-1 is annotated as a pseudogene. The CDR3 length is 20 residues.

This clone was seen once. The chain links TRBV29-1 to TRBJ2-2; maybe TRBD2 (6 bases). In germline, CDR1 is SQVTM, CDR2 ANQGSEA. V lost 5 bases, J lost 2 bases, and 9 bases lay in between. The CDR3 sequence is 13 residues long. CDR3 sequence reads: CSVPGLNTGELFF. DNA for the CDR3: TGCAGCGTTCCGGGACTCAACACCGGGGAGCTGTTTTTT.

This clone has only a few counts. The rearrangement links TRBV4-1 to TRBJ1-2; TRBD1 matches 9 bases. Trimming removed 4 bases from V and 4 bases from J; junction bases left unmatched: 7. The CDR3 totals 15 residues. Per germline, CDR1 MGHRA and CDR2 YSYEKL. This CDR3 is CASSPRDRVSYGYTF. In nucleotides, the CDR3 is TGCGCCAGCAGCCCCCGGGACAGGGTATCCTATGGCTACACCTTC.

The J gene is TRBJ1-3, the V gene TRBV6-5; D is perhaps TRBD1 (5 bases). Per germline, CDR1 MNHEY and CDR2 SVGAGI. Trimming cost V 0 bases and J 4 bases, with 10 bases left between them. The CDR3 length is 15 residues. The DNA for the CDR3 is TGTGCCAGCAGTTACTCTCCCAGGGAAGGAAACACCATATATTTT. This translates into CASSYSPREGNTIYF.

The genes are TRBV6-5 and TRBJ1-4, with D possibly matching TRBD1 (6 bases). Germline V lookup: CDR1 MNHEY, CDR2 SVGAGI. CDR3 length: 13 residues. V lost 7 bases and J lost 4, with 10 bases in between. This chain's CDR3 is CASTGTINEKLFF. Written as DNA, the CDR3 is TGTGCCAGCACCGGGACAATTAATGAAAAACTGTTTTTT.

The gene calls are TRBV29-1 and TRBJ2-7; the match to TRBD2 covers 7 bases. CDR3 length: 11 residues. Germline V gives CDR1 SQVTM, CDR2 ANQGSEA. V trimming: 4 bases; J trimming: 8 bases; junction bases outside the gene matches: 5. CDR3 sequence: CSVAASGQQYV. CDR3 coding DNA: TGCAGCGTTGCCGCTAGCGGACAGCAGTACGTC.

J is TRBJ1-5 and V is TRBV2; TRBD1 might be the D (5 bases). Per the germline V gene, CDR1 is SNHLY and CDR2 is FYNNEI. Trimming removed 7 bases from V and 2 bases from J, with 21 bases in between. CDR3 size: 17 residues. CDR3 amino acids: CASNGQGGGRGNQPQHF. In nucleotides, the CDR3 is TGTGCCAGCAATGGGCAGGGAGGTGGTCGCGGCAATCAGCCCCAGCATTTT.

The CDR3 region is CASSKGMNTEAFF. For the CDR3, the DNA is TGCGCCAGCAGTAAGGGGATGAACACTGAAGCTTTCTTT. The chain recombines TRBV5-1 with TRBJ1-1; perhaps TRBD1 as D (5 bases). Trimming removed 5 bases from V and 0 bases from J, with 8 bases in between. CDR1 is SGHRS and CDR2 is YFSETQ in the germline V gene. This CDR3 contains 13 residues.

V gene TRBV11-2 combines with J gene TRBJ2-5; 12 bases align to TRBD2. The V gene's germline CDR1 is SGHAT and CDR2 FQNNGV. V shed 6 bases, J shed 1 base, and the junction held 6 bases outside the gene matches. The length of the CDR3 is 16 residues. Here the CDR3 reads CASSLRLAGVQETQYF. The CDR3 DNA reads TGTGCCAGCAGTTTGAGACTAGCGGGGGTCCAAGAGACCCAGTACTTC.

The rearrangement joins TRBV10-3 to TRBJ1-6, with a possible D match to TRBD1 (6 bases). From germline, CDR1 is ENHRY and CDR2 SYGVKD. V dropped 10 bases and J dropped 7 bases, with 20 bases sitting between them. This CDR3 contains 15 residues. This CDR3 is CATSSNRVGNSPLHF. As DNA, the CDR3 is TGTGCCACGTCCTCTAACAGGGTCGGAAATTCACCCCTCCACTTT.

The chain has TRBV24-1 and TRBJ1-2, with D possibly being TRBD1 (6 bases). V gave up 4 bases and J gave up 4 bases, with 12 bases separating them. CDR3 size: 14 residues. CDR1 KGHDR and CDR2 SFDVKD come from the germline V gene. This CDR3 is CATSDDRTPYGYTF. The DNA for the CDR3 is TGTGCCACCAGTGACGACAGGACCCCCTATGGCTACACCTTC.

The chain combines TRBV5-4 with TRBJ1-1, with D perhaps TRBD1 (6 bases). The CDR3 is 15 amino acids. Looked up from germline, CDR1 is SGHNT and CDR2 is YYREEE (reference sequence). V lost 4 bases and J lost 2, with 15 bases in between. CDR3: CASSLEGHFNTEAFF. CDR3 bases: TGTGCCAGCAGCCTGGAGGGACACTTTAACACTGAAGCTTTCTTT. Full variable domain (remainder filled in from reference TRBV5-4 and TRBJ1-1): ETGVTQSPTHLIKTRGQQVTLRCSSQSGHNTVSWYQQALGQGPQFIFQYYREEENGRGNFPPRFSGLQFPNYSSELNVNALELDDSALYLCASSLEGHFNTEAFFGQGTRLTVV.

Only a few counts were recorded for this clone. The rearrangement links TRBV3-1 (or the pseudogene TRBV3-2) to TRBJ2-1; D is possibly TRBD1 (5 bases). This CDR3 contains 12 residues. Germline values: CDR1 LGHDT, CDR2 YNNKEL (reference sequence). V was clipped by 8 bases and J by 9 bases, with 14 bases between them. CDR3 sequence: CASVGAQGEQFF. The CDR3 nucleotides are TGTGCCAGCGTCGGCGCCCAGGGTGAGCAGTTCTTC.

The rearrangement links TRBV18 to TRBJ1-2, with TRBD1 matching over 7 bases. Looked up from germline, CDR1 is KGHSH and CDR2 is LQKENI. Trimming cost V 11 bases and J 8 bases; bases outside gene matches: 17. The CDR3 spans 14 residues. This CDR3 is CAGKPQQGSAGYTF. The CDR3 DNA reads TGTGCCGGCAAGCCGCAACAGGGGAGTGCAGGCTACACCTTC.

This chain joins TRBV28 and TRBJ2-7; a weak D match, TRBD2 (6 bases). Trimming stripped 2 bases from V and 0 bases from J, with 8 bases between. In germline, CDR1 is MDHEN, CDR2 SYDVKM. This CDR3 is built from 14 residues. The CDR3 region is CASSLGGDSYEQYF. CDR3 nucleotide sequence: TGTGCCAGCAGTTTAGGAGGGGACTCCTACGAGCAGTACTTC. The full variable domain, its missing parts supplied by reference TRBV28 and TRBJ2-7, is DVKVTQSSRYLVKRTGEKVFLECVQDMDHENMFWYRQDPGLGLRLIYFSYDVKMKEKGDIPEGYSVSREKKERFSLILESASTNQTSMYLCASSLGGDSYEQYFGPGTRLTVT.

V and J are TRBV4-1 and TRBJ1-2; 9 nucleotides align to TRBD1. V shed 0 bases and J 4 bases; nucleotides not matched to a gene: 6. CDR3 length: 16 amino acids. Germline lookup yields CDR1 MGHRA and CDR2 YSYEKL. The CDR3 region has the DNA TGCGCCAGCAGCCAAGAGGGACAGGGTGACTTCTATGGCTACACCTTC. It translates to CASSQEGQGDFYGYTF.

This clone turned up a few times. V usage is TRBV11-3 and J usage is TRBJ2-1; 9 bases are a match to TRBD1. Germline CDR1 and CDR2: SGHNT and YENEEA. The trim removed 0 bases at V and 3 bases at J, leaving 9 bases unmatched. This CDR3 region has 18 residues. CDR3 residues: CASSLDSRGTGNYNEQFF. CDR3 bases: TGTGCCAGCAGCTTAGATAGTAGGGGGACAGGGAACTACAATGAGCAGTTCTTC.

The chain carries TRBV2 and TRBJ2-3, with 13 positions matching TRBD2. From germline, CDR1 is SNHLY and CDR2 FYNNEI. The CDR3 runs 19 residues. The junction had 13 bases not matched to a gene; V was cut back by 4 bases and J by 3 bases. As DNA, the CDR3 is TGTGCCAGCAGTGCAAACCTGGGACTAGCGGGACTGTCAACAGATACGCAGTATTTT. Translation: CASSANLGLAGLSTDTQYF.

The J gene is TRBJ2-7, the V gene TRBV6-5; D is undetermined. Germline CDR1 MNHEY, CDR2 SVGAGI. V lost 6 bases and J lost 6, with 9 bases in between. The CDR3 has 11 residues. This CDR3 is CASRLAGEQYV. The CDR3 DNA follows: TGTGCCAGCAGGTTGGCAGGCGAGCAGTACGTC.

The chain is built from TRBV11-3 and TRBJ2-6, with 7 bases fitting TRBD1. Germline loops: CDR1 SGHNT, CDR2 YENEEA. The junction had 10 bases not matched to a gene; V was cut back by 5 bases and J by 0 bases. The CDR3 is 18 residues long. The CDR3 loop is CASSPGTAKSSGANVLTF. As DNA, the CDR3 is TGTGCCAGCAGCCCCGGGACAGCCAAGAGCTCTGGGGCCAACGTCCTGACTTTC.

The gene calls are TRBV19 and TRBJ1-2; 8 nucleotides line up with TRBD1. The CDR3 has 13 residues. Trimming at V came to 6 bases and at J to 6 bases, leaving 6 bases not matched to a gene. CDR1 and CDR2 from the germline V gene are LNHDA and SQIVND (reference sequence). The CDR3 loop is CASRRTGTNGYTF. CDR3 in DNA: TGTGCCAGTAGAAGGACAGGGACAAATGGCTACACCTTC.

The CDR3 region is CASSPQRTRTDTQYF. The DNA for the CDR3 is TGTGCCAGCAGCCCCCAGCGTACCCGCACAGATACGCAGTATTTT. The rearrangement links TRBV7-6 to TRBJ2-3; D unresolved. V was clipped by 5 bases and J by 1 base, with 13 bases between them. This CDR3 spans 15 amino acids. Germline V gives CDR1 SGHVS, CDR2 FNYEAQ.

This rearrangement joins TRBV28 to TRBJ2-1; 8 bases match TRBD2. The CDR3 spans 16 residues. Germline CDR1 is MDHEN and CDR2 is SYDVKM. After removal of 6 bases from V and 5 bases from J, the junction contained 12 bases not matched to a gene. The CDR3 region is CASSPPGTRFDNEQFF. The CDR3 DNA follows: TGTGCCAGCAGCCCTCCCGGGACTAGATTCGACAATGAGCAGTTCTTC.

In its sample, this clone was seen once. V and J are TRBV29-1 and TRBJ1-4, with 8 nucleotides matching TRBD1. The length of the CDR3 is 13 residues. CDR1 and CDR2 from the germline V gene are SQVTM and ANQGSEA. Germline trimming cut 4 bases from V and 7 bases from J; bases unmatched to any gene: 5. The CDR3, as DNA: TGCAGCGTTGCAGGACAGGGAGGTGAAAAACTGTTTTTT. It codes for CSVAGQGGEKLFF. The whole variable domain, filled in from reference TRBV29-1 and TRBJ1-4, reads SAVISQKPSRDICQRGTSLTIQCQVDSQVTMMFWYRQQPGQSLTLIATANQGSEATYESGFVIDKFPISRPNLTFSTLTVSNMSPEDSSIYLCSVAGQGGEKLFFGSGTQLSVL.

This sequence joins TRBV5-8 and TRBJ2-7; the match to TRBD1 covers 8 bases. The CDR3 runs to 13 residues. V lost 5 bases to trimming and J lost 5 bases; unmatched junction nucleotides: 6. The germline CDR1 and CDR2 sequences are SGHTS and YDEGEE. For the CDR3, the DNA is TGTGCCAGCAGACCGACAGGGGTCCACGAGCAGTACGTC. Amino acids: CASRPTGVHEQYV.